Sequencing of this T cell receptor (beta chain) was carried out in a study of shared clonotypes between healthy human individuals. Points from the study as a whole: Clonotypes shared by all four donors outscored non-shared clonotypes in generation probability. Represented genetic and exposure-history diversity was restricted by having few donors.

Naive CD8 cells lacked CD45RO and underwent positive selection for CCR7, leaving out terminally differentiated effector memory CD45RA+ cells. Methods used by the authors: Junction-only sequences without quality scores were provided by ImmunoSEQ, so filtering was different. The protocol was immunoSEQ multiplex PCR, while the TCRdb copy is restricted to in-frame clones and leaves out a portion. The V and J calls and the clone size are those of that table, but D and trimming were determined from the DNA. The sample contains around 620,000 clones, about 95% of which appear only once. CDR1 is LGHNA and CDR2 is YNFKEQ in the germline V gene. The CDR3 length is 17 residues. J was trimmed by 7 bases and V by 3 bases; bases with no gene match: 11. In the case of this clone: No antigen is known for it.

The sequencing sample was made of naive CD8+ T cells sorted from blood. The J gene is TRBJ2-1, the V gene TRBV4-2, with 11 bases identical to TRBD2. The TCR was taken from a woman aged 25 to 39 in good health. The CDR3 DNA sequence: TGTGCCAGCAGCCATGGTTCTAGCGGGAGGTCCGGGAATGAGCAGTTCTTC. This sequence encodes CASSHGSSGRSGNEQFF.